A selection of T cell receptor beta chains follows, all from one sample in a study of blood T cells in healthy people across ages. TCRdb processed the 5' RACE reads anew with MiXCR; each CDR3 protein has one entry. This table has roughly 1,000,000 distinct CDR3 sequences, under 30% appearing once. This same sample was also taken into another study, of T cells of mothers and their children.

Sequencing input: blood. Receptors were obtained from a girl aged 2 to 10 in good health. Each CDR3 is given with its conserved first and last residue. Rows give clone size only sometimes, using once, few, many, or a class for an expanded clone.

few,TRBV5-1,CASSSGHGNYGYTF
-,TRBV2,CASIRQGNYGYTF
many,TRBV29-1,CSVVHGNEQFF
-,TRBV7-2,CASSLGPGRGGRGYNEQFF
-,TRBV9,CASKRGEWTGELFF
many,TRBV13,CASSVGRSYEQYF
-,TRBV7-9,CASSNRASNEQFF
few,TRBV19,CASKEQGNTEAFF
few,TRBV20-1,CSARSGGDTQYF
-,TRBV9,CASSATSGRGHEQFF
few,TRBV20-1,CRGRTSGSINEQFF
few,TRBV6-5,CASSPSGGAYTQYF
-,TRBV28,CASRRTEYEQYF
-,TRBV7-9,CASSLVSSGENNEQFF
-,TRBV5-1,CASSLYAPEEQYF
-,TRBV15,CATSGDQRTGVQETQYF
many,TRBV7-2,CASSPTSGTYNEQFF
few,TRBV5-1,CASSLDRVSYNEQFF
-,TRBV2,CASYRALYNSPLHF
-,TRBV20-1,CSARDGGSTGNTIYF
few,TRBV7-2,CASATDRGHETQYF
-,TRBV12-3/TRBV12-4,CASNREAYNEQFF
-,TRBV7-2,CASSLYVGANYGYTF
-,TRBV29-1,CSVGYSYEQYF
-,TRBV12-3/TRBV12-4,CASRSASDEQFF
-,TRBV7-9,CASSLATTGFGGELFF
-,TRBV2,CASSGEGFEKLFF
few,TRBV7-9,CASSPRTSGILANEQFF
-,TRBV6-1,CASYDPIGPGGTEAFF
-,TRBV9,CASSPPSGFSYNEQFF
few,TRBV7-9,CASREQGGTEAFF
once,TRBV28,CASRVAGGGETIQYF
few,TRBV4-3,CASSQAPGWEQFF
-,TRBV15,CATSRGGEAGEADTQYF
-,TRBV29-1,CSVGAPDRSSYGYTF
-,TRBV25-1,CASSEYYDSTNTGELVF
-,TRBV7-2,CASSLTPPDTQYF
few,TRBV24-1,CATSDSGTNPYEQYF
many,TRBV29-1,CSGAGSTDTQYF
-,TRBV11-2,CASSSNPGGNPHEQFF
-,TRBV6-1,CASSDRGPDTQYF
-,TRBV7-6,CASSLGTGNYNEQFF
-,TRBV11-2,CASSDDLYLIYEQYF
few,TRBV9,CASSPSTGDAYNEQFF
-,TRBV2,CASKWGPGYTF
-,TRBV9,CASSAMVNEQFF
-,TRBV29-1,CSVSQGAQSTDTQYF
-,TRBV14,CASSQAQDGEKLFF
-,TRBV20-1,CSADVRLAGGDTQYF
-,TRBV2,CASTLPGTYNEQFF
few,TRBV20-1,CSADQGDTEAFF
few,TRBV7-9,CASSSAGSGEQYF